The 21 T cell receptor beta chains presented below share a single source sample, sequenced in a study of cytomegalovirus exposure and HLA in healthy donors. Primers included in the PCR were 60 Vbeta and 13 Jbeta primers. Sequencing used immunoSEQ multiplex PCR; TCRdb keeps in-frame clones, though not all of them. The sample holds around 58,000 clones, over 70% seen once. Sequencing input: PBMCs. The receptors originated from a male donor in good health and CMV-seropositive.

This clone came up once. The chain joins TRBV7-3 to TRBJ2-3, with a weak D call TRBD2 (6 bases). Trimming cost V 5 bases and J 3 bases, with 15 bases left between them. In germline, CDR1 is SGHTA, CDR2 FQGTGA. The CDR3 is 15 amino acids. CDR3 sequence reads: CASSPLGGVTDTQYF. The CDR3 DNA sequence: TGTGCCAGCAGCCCCCTCGGCGGGGTTACAGATACGCAGTATTTT.

This chain links TRBV10-3 with TRBJ2-5; 8 positions match TRBD2. V trimming: 2 bases; J trimming: 2 bases; junction bases outside the gene matches: 4. Germline CDR1 ENHRY, CDR2 SYGVKD. The length of the CDR3 is 15 residues. CDR3 sequence (DNA): TGTGCCATCAGTGAGGGGGCGGGGGGACAAGAGACCCAGTACTTC. As protein: CAISEGAGGQETQYF.

This clone was counted once. The chain joins TRBV27 to TRBJ1-1, with D uncertain. V shed 2 bases and J shed 0 bases, with 10 bases lying between them. CDR1 is MNHEY, CDR2 SMNVEV, per germline (reference sequence). The CDR3 has 15 amino acids. Here the CDR3 DNA reads TGTGCCAGCAGTTTAGAGAGCGGGCTGAACACTGAAGCTTTCTTT. Residues: CASSLESGLNTEAFF.

The chain employs TRBV27 and TRBJ1-2; 7 nucleotides match TRBD1. CDR3 length: 17 residues. Germline loops: CDR1 MNHEY, CDR2 SMNVEV (reference sequence). With 8 bases clipped from V and 3 bases from J, the junction kept 18 bases outside the gene matches. CDR3 in DNA: TGTGCCAGCGCTAAGGGGACAGTCCCAAGTGGGGACTATGGCTACACCTTC. Residues: CASAKGTVPSGDYGYTF.

The V gene is TRBV2, the J gene TRBJ2-5; D gene uncertain. V lost 6 bases, J lost 2 bases, and 16 bases lay in between. The CDR3 extends over 15 amino acids. Germline lookup yields CDR1 SNHLY and CDR2 FYNNEI. The CDR3 DNA is TGTGCCAGCAGCAAACCTCAGTCTTTTCAAGAGACCCAGTACTTC. Translated: CASSKPQSFQETQYF.

The J gene is TRBJ1-5, the V gene TRBV28; a weak D match, TRBD1 (5 bases). V was pared by 1 base and J by 0 bases, with 13 bases between. CDR3 size: 17 residues. In germline, CDR1 is MDHEN, CDR2 SYDVKM. The CDR3 region has the DNA TGTGCCAGCAGTTTATTTGGGGCAGTTAATAGCAATCAGCCCCAGCATTTT. As protein: CASSLFGAVNSNQPQHF.

The gene calls are TRBV6-4 and TRBJ1-1; 7 bases agree with TRBD1. The CDR3 runs 12 residues. The trim removed 10 bases at V and 4 bases at J, leaving 6 bases unmatched. Germline V CDR1 and CDR2: MRHNA, SNTAGT. CDR3 region: CATAGGGTEAFF. The CDR3 DNA is TGTGCCACCGCAGGGGGTGGCACTGAAGCTTTCTTT.

The chain's CDR3 is CASRVTGWETQYF. In nucleotides, the CDR3 is TGTGCCAGCAGGGTGACAGGCTGGGAGACCCAGTACTTC. The rearrangement links TRBV28 to TRBJ2-5; D may be TRBD1 (6 bases). CDR1 is MDHEN and CDR2 is SYDVKM in the germline V gene. The CDR3 has 13 amino acids. Trimming pared 6 bases from V and 5 bases from J, leaving 13 bases between.

The V and J genes are TRBV11-3 and TRBJ2-3, with TRBD2 matching 9 bases. CDR3 size: 15 residues. V shed 5 bases, J shed 3 bases, and the junction held 6 bases outside the gene matches. In germline, CDR1 is SGHNT, CDR2 YENEEA. CDR3 loop: CASSRTSGLTDTQYF. The CDR3 region has the DNA TGTGCCAGCAGCAGAACTAGCGGGCTGACAGATACGCAGTATTTT.

This clone has only a few counts. This chain joins TRBV6-6 and TRBJ1-1, with 8 bases matching TRBD1. This CDR3 has 13 amino acids. The V and J ends lost 7 bases and 5 bases, in that order; junction bases with no gene match: 6. Germline V gene lookup returns CDR1 MNHNY and CDR2 SVGAGI (reference sequence). CDR3 loop: CASIAGGTTEAFF. Written as DNA, the CDR3 is TGTGCCAGCATCGCAGGGGGCACGACTGAAGCTTTCTTT.

The chain combines TRBV23-1 with TRBJ1-5, with D perhaps matching TRBD1 (5 bases). TRBV23-1 is noted as an ORF with a role that remains uncertain. V was trimmed by 1 base and J by 3 bases, leaving 16 bases between them. The length of the CDR3 is 17 residues. For the CDR3, the DNA is TGCGCCAGCAGTCAATGGGGGGGGTCCCCTGCCAATCAGCCCCAGCATTTT. Translated, it gives CASSQWGGSPANQPQHF.

The chain is built from TRBV13 and TRBJ2-1; 8 bases map to TRBD1. The J segment lost 5 bases and the V segment lost 5 bases, leaving 11 bases of the junction unmatched. This CDR3 contains 16 residues. Per germline, CDR1 PRHDT and CDR2 FYEKMQ (reference sequence). The CDR3 reads CASSMTGVPPHNEQFF. The CDR3, as DNA: TGTGCCAGCAGCATGACAGGGGTCCCACCACACAATGAGCAGTTCTTC.

The genes are TRBV6-5 and TRBJ2-1, with TRBD2 identical over 8 bases. V lost 2 bases to trimming and J lost 3 bases; unmatched junction nucleotides: 0. The CDR3 has 14 residues. CDR1 and CDR2 from the germline V gene are MNHEY and SVGAGI. In nucleotides, the CDR3 is TGTGCCAGCAGTTACCGGGGGGGCTACAATGAGCAGTTCTTC. Translating it yields CASSYRGGYNEQFF.

This clone was detected only a few times. The CDR3 bases are TGTGCCAGCAGTTTTGGCCTAGCGGGAAATGAGCAGTACTTC. Translation: CASSFGLAGNEQYF. The chain uses TRBV27 and TRBJ2-7; 9 nucleotides align to TRBD2. With 3 bases clipped from V and 7 bases from J, the junction kept 7 bases outside the gene matches. The CDR3 contains 14 residues. Germline V gene sequence: CDR1 MNHEY, CDR2 SMNVEV (reference sequence).

This clone was detected only once. V and J are TRBV4-2 and TRBJ2-3; maybe TRBD2 (6 bases). The CDR3 is 15 amino acids. With 3 bases removed from V and 0 bases from J, the gap between germline ends came to 10 bases. Germline lookup yields CDR1 LGHNA and CDR2 YNFKEQ. CDR3 coding DNA: TGTGCCAGCAGCCATCGGGAGACTAGCACAGATACGCAGTATTTT. Translating gives CASSHRETSTDTQYF.

The chain combines TRBV4-1 with TRBJ1-1; 7 bases fit TRBD1. CDR1 and CDR2 from the germline V gene are MGHRA and YSYEKL. V shed 1 base, J shed 0 bases, and the junction held 2 bases outside the gene matches. This CDR3 contains 15 residues. The CDR3 nucleotides are TGCGCCAGCAGCCAAGTACAGGGGATGAACACTGAAGCTTTCTTT. As protein: CASSQVQGMNTEAFF.

This chain joins TRBV5-1 and TRBJ2-1, with 11 bases identical to TRBD2. CDR3 size: 17 residues. J lost 1 base, V lost 4 bases, and 7 bases had no gene match. Germline CDR1 SGHRS, CDR2 YFSETQ. CDR3 region: CASSLGTSGDSYNEQFF. The CDR3 nucleotides are TGCGCCAGCAGCCTAGGGACTAGCGGAGATTCCTACAATGAGCAGTTCTTC.

The chain couples TRBV7-6 to TRBJ2-2, with D possibly being TRBD1 (6 bases). Germline V CDR1 and CDR2: SGHVS, FNYEAQ. V shed 4 bases and J shed 6 bases, with 15 bases lying between them. The CDR3 loop spans 15 amino acids. The DNA of the CDR3 is TGTGCCAGCAGCTCAATCCGGGACAAATCCGGGGAGCTGTTTTTT. Translating it yields CASSSIRDKSGELFF. Drawing the rest from reference TRBV7-6 and TRBJ2-2, the complete variable domain is GAGVSQSPRYKVTKRGQDVALRCDPISGHVSLYWYRQALGQGPEFLTYFNYEAQQDKSGLPNDRFSAERPEGSISTLTIQRTEQRDSAMYRCASSSIRDKSGELFFGEGSRLTVL.

The CDR3 DNA follows: TGTGCCAGCAGCCAAGGGCAGGACAGGGGCAATCAGCCCCAGCATTTT. Protein sequence: CASSQGQDRGNQPQHF. This sequence joins TRBV4-2 and TRBJ1-5, with TRBD1 matching over 8 bases. This CDR3 has 16 amino acids. V lost 1 base and J lost 2; bases outside the gene matches: 4. Germline V gives CDR1 LGHNA, CDR2 YNFKEQ.

The gene calls are TRBV6-1 and TRBJ1-3; 7 positions match TRBD1. CDR3 length: 14 residues. Trimming at V came to 3 bases and at J to 2 bases, leaving 1 base not matched to a gene. CDR1 and CDR2 from the germline V gene are MNHNS and SASEGT. For the CDR3, the DNA is TGTGCCAGCAGTGACAGGGGGACTGGAAACACCATATATTTT. This codes for CASSDRGTGNTIYF.

This clone has only one observation. The gene calls are TRBV13 and TRBJ1-1; D gene ambiguous. Germline CDR1 is PRHDT and CDR2 is FYEKMQ (reference sequence). This CDR3 is built from 14 residues. Trimming pared 5 bases from V and 2 bases from J, leaving 12 bases between. The CDR3 is CASSRGLLNTEAFF. The CDR3 DNA follows: TGTGCCAGCAGCCGCGGACTGCTAAACACTGAAGCTTTCTTT. Full variable domain (remainder filled in from reference TRBV13 and TRBJ1-1): AAGVIQSPRHLIKEKRETATLKCYPIPRHDTVYWYQQGPGQDPQFLISFYEKMQSDKGSIPDRFSAQQFSDYHSELNMSSLELGDSALYFCASSRGLLNTEAFFGQGTRLTVV.